The 18 T cell receptor beta chains listed next were all sequenced from one sample in a study of regulatory T cells in long-lasting Graves disease (dated by TCRdb to the early 2020s). Library creation used multiplex PCR. The instrument was an Illumina HiSeq 4000. iRepertoire HTBI primers and Arm-PCR amplification of CDR3 regions were used to construct TCR beta libraries. TCRdb reanalyzed the raw reads on its own, using fastp at Q25 for trimming and MiXCR for clone calling, and kept in-frame beta chains. Rows matching on CDR3 protein sequence are summarized as one entry with the most common DNA and genes. The sample table shows about 470,000 distinct CDR3 sequences, and 20% to 25% are seen once. The ten largest clones add up to approximately 6.4% of the sample. Reading the label with the study, this specimen's time point is: persistent/refractory GD, antithyroid drugs over 5 years with positive TRAb. For both TCR sequencing and RNA sequencing, RNA was extracted from PBMCs using TRIzol.

The specimen comprised peripheral blood mononuclear cells (PBMCs), sampled when the disease was refractory, from a patient treated with antithyroid drugs. The origin of the receptors is a female donor with Graves disease.

The CDR3 spells CASSLIPVNSYEQYF. The DNA for the CDR3 is TGTGCCAGCAGCTTAATTCCAGTAAACTCCTACGAGCAGTACTTC. The chain uses TRBV7-3 and TRBJ2-7; D is undetermined. The length of the CDR3 is 15 residues. V gave up 1 base and J gave up 0 bases, with 10 bases separating them. Per the germline V gene, CDR1 is SGHTA and CDR2 is FQGTGA.

There are a few counts of this clonotype. The J gene is TRBJ1-5, the V gene TRBV7-8; D is uncertain. The CDR3 is made up of 14 amino acids. Germline V gives CDR1 SGHVS, CDR2 FQNEAQ. With 5 bases removed from V and 0 bases from J, the gap between germline ends came to 8 bases. CDR3 sequence reads: CASSPEYSNQPQHF. The DNA for the CDR3 is TGTGCCAGCAGCCCGGAGTATAGCAATCAGCCCCAGCATTTT.

The table lists this clonotype with many counts. This chain connects TRBV27 to TRBJ1-6; D unresolved. Per the germline V gene, CDR1 is MNHEY and CDR2 is SMNVEV (reference sequence). The germline V and J ends were trimmed by 7 bases and 7 bases, with 11 bases remaining between them. The CDR3 has 13 amino acids. The CDR3, as DNA: TGTGCCAGCACCGACAATTTCAATTCACCCCTCCACTTT. Amino acid sequence: CASTDNFNSPLHF.

The chain carries TRBV7-9 and TRBJ2-1; D may be TRBD1 (6 bases). Germline CDR1 is SEHNR and CDR2 is FQNEAQ (reference sequence). CDR3 length: 14 amino acids. V lost 7 bases and J lost 0, with 10 bases in between. CDR3 residues: CASNTGSSYNEQFF. In DNA, the CDR3 is TGTGCCAGCAACACAGGGAGCTCCTACAATGAGCAGTTCTTC.

This clonotype has just a few counts. This chain uses TRBV7-2 with TRBJ2-4, with no clear D. V gave up 5 bases and J gave up 2 bases, with 22 bases separating them. The germline CDR1 and CDR2 sequences are SGHTA and FQGNSA. The CDR3 consists of 18 residues. The CDR3 DNA sequence: TGTGCCAGCAGCCCGACGCCTCCTTGGAGAAATCCCAAAAACATTCAGTACTTC. It translates to CASSPTPPWRNPKNIQYF.

This chain joins TRBV14 and TRBJ1-2, with no clear D. The V end was cut by 4 bases, the J end by 2 bases, with 14 bases between. The CDR3 has 15 amino acids. CDR1 and CDR2 from the germline V gene are SGHDN and FVKESK. The CDR3 coding sequence is TGTGCCAGCAGCCGAAGTGTGGGCTGGAACTATGGCTACACCTTC. Encoded protein: CASSRSVGWNYGYTF.

Only a few counts were recorded for this clonotype. V is TRBV4-1 and J is TRBJ2-7; D is ambiguous. This CDR3 has 13 residues. Germline V gives CDR1 MGHRA, CDR2 YSYEKL. The germline V and J ends were trimmed by 4 bases and 1 base, with 8 bases remaining between them. The CDR3 reads CASSRAESYEQYF. The CDR3 region has the DNA TGCGCCAGCAGCCGGGCGGAGTCCTACGAGCAGTACTTC.

In its sample, this clonotype was seen many times. The V gene is TRBV11-2, the J gene TRBJ1-6, with no clear D. V lost 1 base and J 3 bases, leaving 7 bases between the germline ends. There are 15 residues in the CDR3. CDR1 is SGHAT and CDR2 is FQNNGV in the germline V gene. Written as DNA, the CDR3 is TGTGCCAGCAGCTTAGGACGGAACTATAATTCACCCCTCCACTTT. Residues: CASSLGRNYNSPLHF.

This clonotype has ten or more counts. CDR3 DNA: TGTGCCAGCAGCTTGGTAACTAGCTACGAGCAGTACTTC. The encoded protein is CASSLVTSYEQYF. The rearrangement uses TRBV5-6 and TRBJ2-7; a weak D match, TRBD2 (5 bases). CDR3 size: 13 residues. Germline CDR1 reads SGHDT; CDR2 reads YYEEEE. V was trimmed by 0 bases and J by 3 bases, leaving 7 bases between them.

This clonotype has ten or more counts. This chain uses TRBV10-3 with TRBJ2-5; TRBD2 matches at 7 bases. CDR3 length: 14 residues. The V gene end was trimmed by 2 bases and the J gene end by 2 bases; junction bases not matched to a gene: 2. Germline V gene sequence: CDR1 ENHRY, CDR2 SYGVKD. This chain's CDR3 is CAISEGREQETQYF. CDR3 sequence (DNA): TGTGCCATCAGTGAGGGGCGGGAGCAAGAGACCCAGTACTTC.

The gene calls are TRBV9 and TRBJ2-2, with 8 bases matching TRBD1. This CDR3 region has 18 residues. The germline gives CDR1 SGDLS, CDR2 YYNGEE. V lost 0 bases and J lost 7; bases outside the gene matches: 14. In DNA form, the CDR3 reads TGTGCCAGCAGCGTAGGTCCCCCCGGGCAGGGGGCGAGCGGGGAGCTGTTTTTT. The encoded protein is CASSVGPPGQGASGELFF. Full variable domain (outside the CDR3, taken from reference TRBV9 and TRBJ2-2): DSGVTQTPKHLITATGQRVTLRCSPRSGDLSVYWYQQSLDQGLQFLIQYYNGEERAKGNILERFSAQQFPDLHSELNLSSLELGDSALYFCASSVGPPGQGASGELFFGEGSRLTVL.

The chain recombines TRBV12-5 with TRBJ2-7; TRBD1 aligns across 8 bases. The CDR3 consists of 15 residues. From germline, CDR1 is LGHNT and CDR2 FRNRAP. V trimming: 1 base; J trimming: 0 bases; junction bases outside the gene matches: 2. This CDR3 is CASGLGQGTSYEQYF. The CDR3 bases are TGTGCTAGTGGTTTGGGACAGGGGACCTCCTACGAGCAGTACTTC.

This sequence joins TRBV30 and TRBJ1-2, with a tentative D call TRBD1 (6 bases). Germline-derived CDR1 and CDR2 are GTSNPN and SVGIG (reference sequence). V was pared by 0 bases and J by 5 bases, with 19 bases between. CDR3 length equals 16 residues. DNA for the CDR3: TGTGCCTGGAGTGTACACCGGCAGGGGCTTCCTTATGGCTACACCTTC. Translation gives CAWSVHRQGLPYGYTF.

This clonotype occurred many times. The chain couples TRBV28 to TRBJ2-5, with TRBD2 matching 16 bases. Per germline, CDR1 MDHEN and CDR2 SYDVKM. V shed 5 bases and J 2 bases; nucleotides not matched to a gene: 5. CDR3 size: 17 residues. CDR3 nucleotide sequence: TGTGCCAGCAGTACCGGGACTAGCGGGGGGGGGCAAGAGACCCAGTACTTC. It specifies CASSTGTSGGGQETQYF.

This clonotype was detected ten times or more. The chain couples TRBV2 to TRBJ1-4; the match to TRBD1 covers 8 bases. The V and J ends lost 5 bases and 8 bases, in that order; junction bases with no gene match: 10. Germline CDR1 and CDR2: SNHLY and FYNNEI. The CDR3 length is 15 residues. CDR3 amino acids: CASSFDRGPGEKLFF. Here the CDR3 DNA reads TGTGCCAGCAGTTTCGACAGGGGACCGGGAGAAAAACTGTTTTTT.

This clonotype was picked up one time. The chain employs TRBV7-9 and TRBJ2-3; D possibly corresponds to TRBD2 (6 bases). This CDR3 spans 15 amino acids. In germline, CDR1 is SEHNR, CDR2 FQNEAQ (reference sequence). The ends were cut back, 4 bases at V and 2 bases at J, with 13 bases in the middle. DNA of the CDR3: TGTGCCAGCAGCTCAGCGGAGGGCCCCACAGATACGCAGTATTTT. Protein sequence: CASSSAEGPTDTQYF.

Points on this clonotype: One base away lies a much larger clone, so this may be a sequencing read error. The chain links TRBV3-1 to TRBJ2-5; 8 bases are shared with TRBD2. Germline V gene lookup returns CDR1 LGHDT and CDR2 YNNKEL (reference sequence). The CDR3 has 15 residues. The CDR3 is CASSQEAGGGETRYF. For the CDR3, the DNA is TGTGCCAGCAGCCAAGAGGCGGGGGGCGGGGAGACCCGGTACTTC.

This clonotype was observed many times. The chain couples TRBV28 to TRBJ1-5; D may be TRBD1 (5 bases). The V end lost 7 bases, the J end lost 4 bases, and 14 bases lay between the germline ends. The CDR3 runs 14 residues. The germline gives CDR1 MDHEN, CDR2 SYDVKM. The CDR3 nucleotides read TGTGCCAGCACCCGACTCCAGGGAAATCAGCCCCAGCATTTT. It encodes CASTRLQGNQPQHF.